Shown below are 3 T cell receptor beta chains from a single sample sequenced in a study of T cells in Graves' hyperthyroidism and ophthalmopathy. Researchers took RNA transcripts and amplified the TCR beta CDR3 regions from them. The HTBI primer set was used in a first-round RT-PCR of the TCR CDR3. TCRdb reprocessed the multiplex PCR reads with MiXCR, giving one entry per CDR3 protein. This table has fewer than 600,000 distinct CDR3 sequences, about 15% appearing once. Sequences were obtained from blood. These receptors came from a woman between 18 and 30 years old with Graves' hyperthyroidism.

This clonotype was recorded many times. V gene TRBV12-3 or TRBV12-4 combines with J gene TRBJ2-3; D gene unclear. Trimming shortened V by 2 bases and J by 0 bases, and 9 bases separated the two germline ends. The CDR3 has 15 residues. The CDR3 coding sequence is TGTGCCAGCAGTTTAACCGGATCTAGCACAGATACGCAGTATTTT. Translation gives CASSLTGSSTDTQYF.

The CDR3 is CASSQAQGGYGYTF. CDR3 bases: TGCGCCAGCAGCCAGGCCCAGGGGGGCTATGGCTACACCTTC. The chain is built from TRBV4-1 and TRBJ1-2; 7 bases align to TRBD1. V lost 3 bases, J lost 4 bases, and 5 bases stayed unmatched. The germline gives CDR1 MGHRA, CDR2 YSYEKL. The CDR3 has 14 residues.

This clonotype has more than one count but fewer than ten. In nucleotides, the CDR3 is TGCGCCAGCAGCCCCGGACTAGCGGCAGACAATGAGCAGTTCTTC. Translating it yields CASSPGLAADNEQFF. This chain links TRBV5-1 with TRBJ2-1; the match to TRBD2 covers 10 bases. The trim removed 4 bases at V and 5 bases at J, leaving 6 bases unmatched. Germline assignment: CDR1 SGHRS and CDR2 YFSETQ. The CDR3 contains 15 residues.